The next 8 T cell receptor beta chains were all read from a single sample in a study of Ad26.COV2.S vaccination and SARS-CoV-2 variants. Assay used: immunoSEQ multiplex PCR; TCRdb lists only in-frame clones, some missing. The data contain 350,000 to 500,000 clones, about 92% of them singletons. As to treatment: around 19 received Ad26.COV2.S at low or high dose, single or two shots; five or six received placebo; per-sample allocation not given. Material that was analyzed had been drawn on day 63 after the first vaccine or placebo injection. The sample here was peripheral blood, taken in a trial of Ad26.COV2.S vaccine versus placebo. Source of these receptors: a person aged 18 to 65 who received the Ad26.COV2.S COVID-19 vaccine or a placebo.

This rearrangement joins TRBV14 to TRBJ2-5, with 10 bases aligning to TRBD2. This CDR3 has 15 amino acids. V was pared by 7 bases and J by 4 bases, with 9 bases of the junction left unmatched. In germline, CDR1 is SGHDN, CDR2 FVKESK. CDR3 in DNA: TGTGCCAGCACCGCTAGCGGGAGTTGGCGAGAGACCCAGTACTTC. This codes for CASTASGSWRETQYF. Variable domain in full (rest from reference TRBV14 and TRBJ2-5): EAGVTQFPSHSVIEKGQTVTLRCDPISGHDNLYWYRRVMGKEIKFLLHFVKESKQDESGMPNNRFLAERTGGTYSTLKVQPAELEDSGVYFCASTASGSWRETQYFGPGTRLLVL.

The chain has TRBV29-1 and TRBJ1-1; unclear D gene. Between the trimmed V and J ends, which lost 7 bases and 4 bases, there was a span of 13 bases. The CDR3 sequence is 12 residues long. Germline V gives CDR1 SQVTM, CDR2 ANQGSEA. The DNA of the CDR3 is TGCAGCGGGGGAAGGGAAGGCACTGAAGCTTTCTTT. It encodes CSGGREGTEAFF.

The CDR3 is CASSSPPTGAGGADTQYF. The CDR3 DNA reads TGTGCCAGCAGCTCCCCCCCCACGGGGGCGGGGGGCGCGGATACGCAGTATTTT. The rearrangement links TRBV7-9 to TRBJ2-3; 8 bases align to TRBD2. CDR3 length equals 18 residues. Germline V gene lookup returns CDR1 SEHNR and CDR2 FQNEAQ (reference sequence). The trim removed 4 bases at V and 6 bases at J, leaving 18 bases unmatched.

This chain's CDR3 is CASTLELYTEAFF. The CDR3 DNA follows: TGTGCCAGCACTCTGGAACTTTACACTGAAGCTTTCTTT. V is TRBV2 and J is TRBJ1-1; D not resolved. The V end lost 7 bases, the J end lost 3 bases, and 12 bases lay between the germline ends. Germline V lookup: CDR1 SNHLY, CDR2 FYNNEI. CDR3 length equals 13 residues.

V gene TRBV24-1 combines with J gene TRBJ2-2; 11 bases agree with TRBD2. V lost 4 bases to trimming and J lost 4 bases; unmatched junction nucleotides: 7. Germline assignment: CDR1 KGHDR and CDR2 SFDVKD. The CDR3 sequence is 17 residues long. The CDR3 reads CATSDPPLAGGTGELFF. CDR3 bases: TGTGCCACCAGTGACCCACCCCTAGCGGGGGGCACCGGGGAGCTGTTTTTT.

The chain has TRBV10-3 and TRBJ2-7, with D perhaps TRBD1 (5 bases). Deletions cut 4 bases from V and 6 bases from J, with 10 bases between. The CDR3 spans 12 residues. In germline, CDR1 is ENHRY, CDR2 SYGVKD. Here the CDR3 reads CAISVRQIEQYF. The CDR3 DNA reads as TGTGCCATCAGTGTAAGACAGATCGAGCAGTACTTC.

The genes are TRBV5-4 and TRBJ1-6; 8 bases align to TRBD1. The germline V gene encodes CDR1 SGHNT and CDR2 YYREEE (reference sequence). V dropped 4 bases and J dropped 7; count of bases not matched to a gene: 7. The CDR3 is 15 residues long. CDR3 DNA sequence: TGTGCCAGCAGCCAAGGACAGGGAAGGAATTCACCCCTCCACTTT. Translated: CASSQGQGRNSPLHF.

The chain combines TRBV24-1 with TRBJ2-2; TRBD2 matches at 8 bases. Germline trimming cut 4 bases from V and 5 bases from J; bases unmatched to any gene: 11. The CDR3 loop spans 17 amino acids. Germline V gives CDR1 KGHDR, CDR2 SFDVKD. The CDR3 spells CATSEVEAGVGTGELFF. The CDR3 bases are TGTGCCACCAGTGAGGTCGAAGCGGGAGTAGGTACCGGGGAGCTGTTTTTT.